A single TCR beta chain is shown here with its context. Other DNA sequences from this sample encode an identical CDR3 as well. This entry is derived from a study of cytomegalovirus exposure and HLA in healthy donors. The PCR ran on 60 Vbeta and 13 Jbeta primers. Profiling relied on immunoSEQ multiplex PCR, and the TCRdb table lists in-frame clones only, not all of them. This sample has about 70,000 clones, with around 80% found just once. The TCR sequence derives from a girl aged 5 to 17 in good health and CMV-seropositive. Sequenced input: PBMCs.

The CDR3 nucleotides are TGCGCCAGCAGCCAAGCAGGGTACGAGCAGTACTTC. It translates to CASSQAGYEQYF. This rearrangement joins TRBV4-1 to TRBJ2-7; a weak D match, TRBD1 (5 bases). This CDR3 has 12 amino acids. Between the trimmed V and J ends, which lost 1 base and 4 bases, there was a span of 5 bases. The germline CDR1 and CDR2 sequences are MGHRA and YSYEKL.